The next 3 T cell receptor beta chains were all read from a single sample in a study of CD8+ T cells in alopecia areata. RNA, once extracted, was reverse transcribed into cDNA for use as the sequencing template. Generated by immunoSEQ multiplex PCR, the TCRdb table keeps only in-frame clones and is missing some. Among about 200,000 clones listed, 45% to 70% were seen once. Specimen: CD8+ T cells sorted from blood. Source of these receptors: a human donor in good health.

This chain uses TRBV6-5 with TRBJ2-1, with TRBD2 identical over 7 bases. The CDR3 runs 13 residues. Germline CDR1 is MNHEY and CDR2 is SVGAGI. The V gene end was trimmed by 8 bases and the J gene end by 3 bases; junction bases not matched to a gene: 4. CDR3: CASEGGGYNEQFF. The DNA of the CDR3 is TGTGCCAGCGAGGGCGGGGGCTACAATGAGCAGTTCTTC.

This clone was seen just once. J is TRBJ1-2 and V is TRBV5-6, with TRBD1 matching 7 bases. V shed 0 bases and J 6 bases; nucleotides not matched to a gene: 2. Germline-derived CDR1 and CDR2 are SGHDT and YYEEEE. CDR3 length: 13 residues. DNA of the CDR3: TGTGCCAGCAGCTTGGGAACAGGGGATGGCTACACCTTC. It translates to CASSLGTGDGYTF.

The chain combines TRBV7-8 with TRBJ2-3; D may correspond to TRBD1 or TRBD2 (6 bases each). Trimming shortened V by 4 bases and J by 2 bases, and 22 bases separated the two germline ends. The CDR3 runs 18 residues. Germline values: CDR1 SGHVS, CDR2 FQNEAQ. The CDR3 is CASSYSLGTGASTDTQYF. DNA for the CDR3: TGTGCCAGCAGCTATAGCCTGGGGACGGGGGCCTCCACAGATACGCAGTATTTT.